The 14 T cell receptor beta chains reported below all come from one sample, sequenced in a study of cytomegalovirus exposure and HLA in healthy donors. It was with 60 Vbeta and 13 Jbeta primers that the PCR ran. Sequenced by immunoSEQ multiplex PCR; TCRdb stores in-frame clones only, minus some. The repertoire consists of roughly 160,000 clones, with 80% occurring once and the leading ten covering 8% to 10%. The specimen was PBMCs. These receptors were collected from a man between 18 and 35 years old in good health and CMV-seropositive.

The chain employs TRBV21-1 and TRBJ2-7; no check of the table's D call, TRBD1, against the DNA was made. TRBV21-1 is deemed a pseudogene. The CDR3 covers 17 residues. In nucleotides, the CDR3 is TGTGCCAGCAGCAAATCAGTTAGGGGCAGTGCAAGGTACGAGCAGTACTTC. Its protein product is CASSKSVRGSARYEQYF.

This chain connects TRBV5-1 to TRBJ2-5; 9 positions agree with TRBD1. The DNA end is a closer match to TRBJ2-7, so the J assignment may be wrong. CDR1 is SGHRS, CDR2 YFSETQ, per germline. The CDR3 is 17 amino acids. This chain's CDR3 is CASSPWAPGQGNYEQYF. The CDR3 nucleotides are TGCGCCAGCAGCCCCTGGGCCCCGGGACAGGGCAACTACGAGCAGTACTTC.

The chain couples TRBV28 to TRBJ1-4; perhaps TRBD1 as D (6 bases). V shed 3 bases and J shed 3 bases, with 8 bases lying between them. The V gene's germline CDR1 is MDHEN and CDR2 SYDVKM. This CDR3 is built from 14 residues. CDR3 in DNA: TGTGCCAGCAGTTTCCAGGGGCCTAATGAAAAACTGTTTTTT. It yields the protein CASSFQGPNEKLFF. Variable domain in full (rest from reference TRBV28 and TRBJ1-4): DVKVTQSSRYLVKRTGEKVFLECVQDMDHENMFWYRQDPGLGLRLIYFSYDVKMKEKGDIPEGYSVSREKKERFSLILESASTNQTSMYLCASSFQGPNEKLFFGSGTQLSVL.

This chain joins TRBV9 and TRBJ1-4, with TRBD1 matching over 10 bases. The ends lost 4 bases at V and 4 bases at J; junction bases unmatched: 13. CDR1 is SGDLS and CDR2 is YYNGEE in the germline V gene. The CDR3 length is 18 residues. As DNA, the CDR3 is TGTGCCAGCAGCCCTGGGACAGGGGAGTTGGGAGTTAATGAAAAACTGTTTTTT. As protein: CASSPGTGELGVNEKLFF.

The rearrangement joins TRBV5-8 to TRBJ2-1, with 9 bases lining up with TRBD2. V was pared by 5 bases and J by 0 bases, with 9 bases of the junction left unmatched. The CDR3 totals 17 residues. Germline assignment: CDR1 SGHTS and CDR2 YDEGEE. DNA for the CDR3: TGTGCCAGCAGGGCGAGGACTAGCGTAAGCTCCTACAATGAGCAGTTCTTC. Its translation is CASRARTSVSSYNEQFF. Variable domain in full (rest from reference TRBV5-8 and TRBJ2-1): EAGVTQSPTHLIKTRGQQATLRCSPISGHTSVYWYQQALGLGLQFLLWYDEGEERNRGNFPPRFSGRQFPNYSSELNVNALELEDSALYLCASRARTSVSSYNEQFFGPGTRLTVL.

Here the CDR3 reads CASNQPVGGGYGYTF. As DNA, the CDR3 is TGTGCCAGCAACCAACCCGTCGGGGGAGGCTATGGCTACACCTTC. The rearrangement uses TRBV5-5 and TRBJ1-2; a possible D gene is TRBD1 (5 bases). The CDR3 extends over 15 amino acids. V shed 6 bases and J shed 4 bases, with 19 bases lying between them. CDR1 and CDR2 from the germline V gene are SGHKS and YYEKEE (reference sequence).

The rearrangement joins TRBV6-6 to TRBJ1-5, with TRBD1 as a possible D gene (5 bases). Trimming shortened V by 0 bases and J by 4 bases, and 10 bases separated the two germline ends. Per the germline V gene, CDR1 is MNHNY and CDR2 is SVGAGI (reference sequence). The CDR3 is 15 residues long. CDR3 sequence (DNA): TGTGCCAGCAGTTACTCTACAGGCCTAAATCAGCCCCAGCATTTT. It yields the protein CASSYSTGLNQPQHF.

This chain connects TRBV18 to TRBJ1-5; 7 nucleotides match TRBD1. This CDR3 has 14 residues. Per germline, CDR1 KGHSH and CDR2 LQKENI. Germline trimming cut 4 bases from V and 6 bases from J; bases unmatched to any gene: 6. The CDR3 loop is CASSLEGAPQPQHF. Here the CDR3 DNA reads TGTGCCAGCTCACTAGAGGGGGCCCCTCAGCCCCAGCATTTT.

This clone was counted between two and nine times. The chain combines TRBV19 with TRBJ2-2; 7 bases fit TRBD1. Germline values: CDR1 LNHDA, CDR2 SQIVND (reference sequence). The CDR3 contains 15 residues. V shed 6 bases, J shed 3 bases, and the junction held 7 bases outside the gene matches. The CDR3 DNA sequence: TGTGCCAGTAGACTCCCCGGGACAGACACCGGGGAGCTGTTTTTT. It translates to CASRLPGTDTGELFF. Drawing the rest from reference TRBV19 and TRBJ2-2, the complete variable domain is DGGITQSPKYLFRKEGQNVTLSCEQNLNHDAMYWYRQDPGQGLRLIYYSQIVNDFQKGDIAEGYSVSREKKESFPLTVTSAQKNPTAFYLCASRLPGTDTGELFFGEGSRLTVL.

This clone occurred a few times. The chain employs TRBV19 and TRBJ2-5; D gene ambiguous. With the DNA end fitting TRBJ2-7 better, the J assignment may be wrong. CDR1 LNHDA and CDR2 SQIVND come from the germline V gene (reference sequence). CDR3 size: 14 residues. CDR3: CASSRAEPPYEQYF. The CDR3 DNA reads as TGTGCCAGTAGTAGGGCAGAGCCTCCCTACGAGCAGTACTTC.

The V gene is TRBV9, the J gene TRBJ2-3; 7 nucleotides align to TRBD2. In germline, CDR1 is SGDLS, CDR2 YYNGEE. V gave up 1 base and J gave up 4 bases; unmatched junction bases: 15. The CDR3 loop spans 18 amino acids. The CDR3 loop reads CASSVSSVRTRVSDTQYF. The CDR3 bases are TGTGCCAGCAGCGTAAGTAGTGTGAGGACTAGAGTATCAGATACGCAGTATTTT.

CDR3 bases: TGTGCCAGCAGTGAAGGCGCGGGTCGCCAGCCCCAGCATTTT. Its translation: CASSEGAGRQPQHF. The chain combines TRBV6-1 with TRBJ1-5, with unresolved D. The CDR3 spans 14 residues. Germline values: CDR1 MNHNS, CDR2 SASEGT. V was cut by 1 base and J by 7 bases, with 11 bases left in between.

V usage is TRBV9 and J usage is TRBJ1-6; 8 bases agree with TRBD1. Trimming at V came to 3 bases and at J to 9 bases, leaving 2 bases not matched to a gene. Germline V gene sequence: CDR1 SGDLS, CDR2 YYNGEE. This CDR3 comprises 13 residues. This chain's CDR3 is CASSATGVSPLHF. The CDR3 DNA follows: TGTGCCAGCAGCGCGACAGGGGTTTCACCCCTCCACTTT.

Details on this clone: Its ends do not fully match the called genes, so a read error is possible. Other DNA sequences from this sample encode an identical CDR3 as well. The rearrangement joins TRBV7-2 to TRBJ1-6, with unresolved D. Germline CDR1 SGHTA, CDR2 FQGNSA. The CDR3 contains 17 residues. Here the CDR3 DNA reads TGTGCCAGCAGCTTAATGAATGGGCAGTCGAGCAATTCGCCCCTCCACTTT. Translation: CASSLMNGQSSNSPLHF.